The rows below give T cell receptor beta chains drawn from one sample of a study of beta chain features in type 1 diabetes. Method: immunoSEQ multiplex PCR; TCRdb's copy keeps in-frame clones and lacks some. The data contain around 300,000 clones, approximately 10% of them seen just once; the ten biggest clones take up around 0.015%. The sequenced material came from naive CD4+ T cells from blood. These receptors originate from a woman in her twenties or thirties in good health. Each CDR3 is given with its conserved first and last residue. A D gene is named only where the DNA matches it firmly. Clone size is given for some rows only: seen once, a few or many times, or a class if the clone is expanded.

j_gene,v_gene,abundance,d_gene,CDR3nt,CDR3aa
TRBJ1-4,TRBV18,NA,NA,TGTGCCAGCTCACCAACCCGACAGTACAATGAAAAACTGTTTTTT,CASSPTRQYNEKLFF
TRBJ1-2,TRBV30,NA,NA,TGTGCCTGGAGTGTGAGACAGGCAGTCTTCGGCTACACCTTC,CAWSVRQAVFGYTF
TRBJ1-2,TRBV18,NA,NA,TGTGCCAGCTCACCACCGATCAGGGTTGGCTACACCTTC,CASSPPIRVGYTF
TRBJ2-7,TRBV28,NA,TRBD1,TGTGCCAGCAGTTTGAGGACAGGCTCGTACGAGCAGTACTTC,CASSLRTGSYEQYF
TRBJ2-1,TRBV7-2,few,TRBD2,TGTGCCAGCAGCTTCGGACTAGCGGTATCCAATGAGCAGTTCTTC,CASSFGLAVSNEQFF
TRBJ2-5,TRBV6-1,NA,NA,TGTGCCAGCAGTGAAGTAGGGGCTAGCGCGATGACTGACCAAGAGACCCAGTACTTC,CASSEVGASAMTDQETQYF
TRBJ2-1,TRBV7-3,few,TRBD1,TGTGCCAGCAGCTTAACGGGACAGGGCCACAATGAGCAGTTCTTC,CASSLTGQGHNEQFF
TRBJ2-7,TRBV4-3,few,TRBD2,TGCGCCAGCAGCCAAGATAGGGCTAGCGGGACCTACGAGCAGTACTTC,CASSQDRASGTYEQYF
TRBJ2-7,TRBV5-1,NA,NA,TGCGCCAGCAGCTTCGGGGGGCCCTCCAAAACCTACGAGCAGTACTTC,CASSFGGPSKTYEQYF
TRBJ2-5,TRBV12-5,NA,TRBD1,TGTGCTAGTGGCCGGGGACAGGGTGAGACCCAGTACTTC,CASGRGQGETQYF
TRBJ2-5,TRBV5-1,few,TRBD2,TGCGCCAGCAGCTCCCTGACTAGCGTCCAAGAGACCCAGTACTTC,CASSSLTSVQETQYF
TRBJ2-3,TRBV5-4,NA,NA,TGTGCCAGCAGCTTATACGGTGGCACAGATACGCAGTATTTT,CASSLYGGTDTQYF
TRBJ2-1,TRBV7-9,few,TRBD1,TGTGCCAGCACCATCGACCGGGACAGCCAGTTCTTC,CASTIDRDSQFF
TRBJ1-1,TRBV25-1,NA,NA,TGTGCCAGCAGTGAGTACAGGGACACTGAAGCTTTCTTT,CASSEYRDTEAFF
TRBJ2-7,TRBV19,once,TRBD1,TGTGCCAGTAGTATTTCCCCCGGACAGGGTGGCCCCTACGAGCAGTACTTC,CASSISPGQGGPYEQYF
TRBJ2-1,TRBV21-1,NA,NA,TGTGCCAGCAGCTCTCCGTCTAGCGAGGGCTCCTACAATGAGCAGTTCTTC,CASSSPSSEGSYNEQFF
TRBJ2-5,TRBV4-2,NA,TRBD2,TGTGCCAGCAGCCTCACTAGCGGGGGGACCCAAGAGACCCAGTACTTC,CASSLTSGGTQETQYF
TRBJ1-2,TRBV15,NA,TRBD1,TGTGCCACCAGCAGACCGGGACAGGGTACGGGGAACTATGGCTACACCTTC,CATSRPGQGTGNYGYTF
TRBJ1-3,TRBV29-1,NA,NA,TGCAGCGCAACCCCTCAGGGAAACACCATATATTTT,CSATPQGNTIYF
TRBJ1-2,TRBV6-1,few,TRBD1,TGTGCCAGCAGTCCCGGGGACAGCACTAACTATGGCTACACCTTC,CASSPGDSTNYGYTF
TRBJ2-1,TRBV28,NA,TRBD2,TGTGCCAGCAGTTTAGCGGGAGGGGTAAATGAGCAGTTCTTC,CASSLAGGVNEQFF
TRBJ1-4,TRBV29-1,many,NA,TGCAGCGTTTTCCGGGAACAACTGTTTTTT,CSVFREQLFF
TRBJ1-2,TRBV5-1,NA,NA,TGCGCCAGCAGCTTGGAAGGGGCGCATGGCTACACCTTC,CASSLEGAHGYTF
TRBJ2-1,TRBV29-1,few,TRBD2,TGCAGCGCTGTAGCGGGAGAGATCTACAATGAGCAGTTCTTC,CSAVAGEIYNEQFF
TRBJ2-7,TRBV29-1,NA,TRBD2,TGCAGCGTTGATGAGGGACTAGTATACGAGCAGTACTTC,CSVDEGLVYEQYF
TRBJ2-1,TRBV28,few,TRBD2,TGTGCCAGCAGCGGGCGGGAGGCCGGGTCCTACAATGAGCAGTTCTTC,CASSGREAGSYNEQFF
TRBJ1-4,TRBV5-1,NA,NA,TGCGCCAGCAGCTTGTTGGCAGGATCGGCTAATGAAAAACTGTTTTTT,CASSLLAGSANEKLFF
TRBJ2-1,TRBV6-1,NA,NA,TGTGCCAGCAGTGAAGGGAGAAGGCAGTTCTTC,CASSEGRRQFF
TRBJ1-5,TRBV28,NA,NA,TGTGCCAGCAGGTTGACCCTTAGCGGTCAGCCCCAGCATTTT,CASRLTLSGQPQHF
TRBJ2-3,TRBV10-3,NA,NA,TGTGCCATCAAACAGGACGCCGAACTCCCGGATACGCAGTATTTT,CAIKQDAELPDTQYF